A selection of T cell receptor beta chains follows, all from one sample in a study of T cell clones after liver transplantation. Profiled with immunoSEQ multiplex PCR; TCRdb holds only in-frame clones, not every one. In the table there are tens of thousands of clones, 80% to 85% of which are singletons. The source material was CD4+ T cells from blood, sampled approximately 3.5 years after liver transplant. The receptors were sampled from a human patient who received a liver transplant. Some T cells could come from the graft donor. Each CDR3 is given with its conserved first and last residue. Each record gives: D gene, V gene, J gene, clone size, CDR3 DNA, CDR3 protein. D genes are given only for firm matches. Rows may omit the clone size; those that give it use once, few, many or a size class.

-,TRBV6-1,TRBJ1-1,-,TGTGCCAGCAGTCCGAGCGAAAACACTGAAGCTTTCTTT,CASSPSENTEAFF
-,TRBV11-2,TRBJ1-1,-,TGTGCCAGCAGCTTAAGGATTTCGGGGAGTGCCGGCACTGAAGCTTTCTTT,CASSLRISGSAGTEAFF
TRBD2,TRBV25-1,TRBJ2-7,-,TGTGCCAGCAGTGGCGGGACTAGCGGGAGTTACAGCTACGAGCAGTACTTC,CASSGGTSGSYSYEQYF
TRBD2,TRBV6-6,TRBJ2-3,-,TGTGCCAGCACGAGCGGGAGAACAGATACGCAGTATTTT,CASTSGRTDTQYF
TRBD1,TRBV5-4,TRBJ1-1,-,TGTGCCAGCAGCGACCGGGACAGGGGTTTGAGGAACACTGAAGCTTTCTTT,CASSDRDRGLRNTEAFF
-,TRBV5-1,TRBJ2-2,-,TGCGCCAGCAGTCCTGACAGCCGAAGAGTAACCGGGGAGCTGTTTTTT,CASSPDSRRVTGELFF
-,TRBV19,TRBJ2-6,-,TGTGCCAGTTCCGAAAGCTCTGGGGCCAACGTCCTGACTTTC,CASSESSGANVLTF
TRBD2,TRBV28,TRBJ2-1,-,TGTGCCAGCAGTCCCCGTGGGGGGGGTAGGGCCAATGAGCAGTTCTTC,CASSPRGGGRANEQFF
TRBD1,TRBV7-9,TRBJ1-1,once,TGTGCCAGCAGCGCCCGGACAGGGGTTGGAGCTTTCTTT,CASSARTGVGAFF
-,TRBV21-1,TRBJ2-7,-,TGTGCCAGCAGCATTCCCGGGACAGGGATGTACGAGCAGTACTTC,CASSIPGTGMYEQYF
-,TRBV27,TRBJ2-7,-,TGTGCCAGCAGTTTATCGGGGGTGGAGGGCTACGAGCAGTACTTC,CASSLSGVEGYEQYF
TRBD1,TRBV4-2,TRBJ1-4,few,TGTGCCAGCAGCCCCTTGGGACAGGGTTTTGAAAAACTGTTTTTT,CASSPLGQGFEKLFF
-,TRBV7-9,TRBJ1-2,once,TGTGCCAGCAGCTTCGAGACAGCGTTAAAAGGCTACACCTTC,CASSFETALKGYTF
-,TRBV19,TRBJ2-5,-,TGTGCCAGTAGTGCGATAGGAGAGACCCAGTACTTC,CASSAIGETQYF
TRBD1,TRBV4-2,TRBJ1-2,-,TGTGCCAGCAGCCTACCCGCCGGGACAGGGGGTGGCTACACCTTC,CASSLPAGTGGGYTF
-,TRBV5-1,TRBJ1-1,few,TGCGCCAGCAGCTTGGATGGGGGAAGGGTGAACACTGAAGCTTTCTTT,CASSLDGGRVNTEAFF
-,TRBV19,TRBJ1-2,-,TGTGCCAGTAGTCCTCTGTTAAGGGCAGGACACTATGGCTACACCTTC,CASSPLLRAGHYGYTF
-,TRBV29-1,TRBJ2-5,once,TGCAGCGTTGAAGATAGTAGCCGTAAAGAGACCCAGTACTTC,CSVEDSSRKETQYF
-,TRBV21-1,TRBJ2-1,once,TGTGCCAGGGGGGACGGGCGGGGAGCCTACAATGAGCAGTTCTTC,CARGDGRGAYNEQFF
TRBD2,TRBV5-1,TRBJ2-7,-,TGCGCCAGCAGCTCCCTAGCGGTCTCCTACGAGCAGTACTTC,CASSSLAVSYEQYF
TRBD2,TRBV5-4,TRBJ2-1,-,TGTGCCAGCAGCTTGGATAACGCAGCGGGAGGAAATGAGCAGTTCTTC,CASSLDNAAGGNEQFF
TRBD2,TRBV4-2,TRBJ2-1,-,TGTGCCAGCAGCCCTATAGCGGGCACCTCCAATGAGCAGTTCTTC,CASSPIAGTSNEQFF
-,TRBV4-3,TRBJ2-7,-,TGCGCCAGCAGCCAAGATAGAATGACTATTAATGAGCAGTACTTC,CASSQDRMTINEQYF
-,TRBV6-5,TRBJ1-1,-,TGTGCCAGCAGGGGGGGTGGGAACACTGAAGCTTTCTTT,CASRGGGNTEAFF
-,TRBV2,TRBJ2-1,-,TGTGCCAGCAGATACAATGAGCAGTTCTTC,CASRYNEQFF
-,TRBV20-1,TRBJ1-1,-,TGCAGTGCTGTGGAGGGGACCCCGGCTTTCTTT,CSAVEGTPAFF